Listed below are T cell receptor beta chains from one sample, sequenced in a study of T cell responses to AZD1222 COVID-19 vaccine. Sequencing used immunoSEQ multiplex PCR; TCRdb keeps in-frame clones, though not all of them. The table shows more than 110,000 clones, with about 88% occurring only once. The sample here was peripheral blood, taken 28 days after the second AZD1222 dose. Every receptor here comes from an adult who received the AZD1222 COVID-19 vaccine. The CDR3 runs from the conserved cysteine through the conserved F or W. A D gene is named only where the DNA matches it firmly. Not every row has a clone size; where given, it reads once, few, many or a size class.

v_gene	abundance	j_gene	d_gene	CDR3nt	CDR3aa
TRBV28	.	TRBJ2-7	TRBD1	TGTGCCAGCAGTCCACCCGCGGGACAGGGTTTCGGCGAGCAGTACTTC	CASSPPAGQGFGEQYF
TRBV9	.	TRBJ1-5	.	TGTGCCAGCAGCGCGGGACTCTGGGAGGATCAGCCCCAGCATTTT	CASSAGLWEDQPQHF
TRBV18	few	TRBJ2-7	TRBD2	TGTGCCAGCTCACCGGGGGGGAGATCCTACGAGCAGTACTTC	CASSPGGRSYEQYF
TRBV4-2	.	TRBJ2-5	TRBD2	TGTGCCAGCAGCCTTCTAGGCCCAGCGGGAGGGGGAGAGACCCAGTACTTC	CASSLLGPAGGGETQYF
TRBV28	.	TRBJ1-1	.	TGTGCCAGCAGTTACGGTCCCACGAACACTGAAGCTTTCTTT	CASSYGPTNTEAFF
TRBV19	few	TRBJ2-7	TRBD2	TGTGCCAGTGACGTGGGGACTAGCGGGGGGTCGGAGCAGTACTTC	CASDVGTSGGSEQYF
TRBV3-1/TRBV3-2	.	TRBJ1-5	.	TGTGCCAGCAGCCAAGATGTAAGCCAGCCCCAGCATTTT	CASSQDVSQPQHF
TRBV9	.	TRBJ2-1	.	TGTGCCAGCAGCGTAGAGGGCGTGCCCTCCTACAATGAGCAGTTCTTC	CASSVEGVPSYNEQFF
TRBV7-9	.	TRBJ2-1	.	TGTGCCAGCAGCCGTTTGGGCGGGATAGGAGATGAGCAGTTCTTC	CASSRLGGIGDEQFF
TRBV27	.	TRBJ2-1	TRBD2	TGTGCCAGCAGTTACCTGACTAGCGGATACAATGAGCAGTTCTTC	CASSYLTSGYNEQFF
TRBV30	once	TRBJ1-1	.	TGTGCCTGGAGTGGAAGTCGGGACACTGAAGCTTTCTTT	CAWSGSRDTEAFF
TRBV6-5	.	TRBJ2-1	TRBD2	TGTGCCAGCAGAAGGAGCGGGGGGGCCTTGGAGCAGTTCTTC	CASRRSGGALEQFF
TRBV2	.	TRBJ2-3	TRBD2	TGTGCCAGCAGGGGGACTAGCGGGATAGGGAGTACGCAGTATTTT	CASRGTSGIGSTQYF
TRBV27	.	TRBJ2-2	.	TGTGCCAGCACCAGGGGTATAGGAGTCGCCGGGGAGCTGTTTTTT	CASTRGIGVAGELFF
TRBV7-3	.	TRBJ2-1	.	TGTGCCAGCAGCCCCGGTTTCAACAATGAGCAGTTCTTC	CASSPGFNNEQFF
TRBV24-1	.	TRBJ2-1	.	TGTGCCACCAGTGATTGGGGAGTAAGGCAGTTCTTC	CATSDWGVRQFF
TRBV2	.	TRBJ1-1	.	TGTGCCAGCAGCTTTATAACCGGGGACATTGAAGCTTTCTTT	CASSFITGDIEAFF
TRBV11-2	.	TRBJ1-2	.	TGTGCCAGCAGCTCTAGGAGACGGACACTCCTCTATGGCTACACCTTC	CASSSRRRTLLYGYTF
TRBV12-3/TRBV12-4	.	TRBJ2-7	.	TGTGCCAGCACTGGGAAGTGGGCCTACGAGCAGTACTTC	CASTGKWAYEQYF
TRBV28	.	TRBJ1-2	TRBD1	TGTGCCAGCAGTTTACTCACCGGACAGGGCAAGAGAGGCTACACCTTC	CASSLLTGQGKRGYTF
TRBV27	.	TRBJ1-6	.	TGTGCCAGCAGTCCCCACAGGGTTGCCTGGATAGATTCACCCCTCCACTTT	CASSPHRVAWIDSPLHF
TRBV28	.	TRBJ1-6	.	TGTGCCAGCAGTTTGGGCGCCAGATCCCCCGACGGATCACCCCTCCACTTT	CASSLGARSPDGSPLHF
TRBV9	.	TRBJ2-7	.	TGTGCCAGCAGCTTGACCCCGGGAGCTCGCGAGCAGTACTTC	CASSLTPGAREQYF
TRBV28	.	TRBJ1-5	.	TGTGCCAGCACTGGGGGACTGAGACGCGATCAGCCCCAGCATTTT	CASTGGLRRDQPQHF
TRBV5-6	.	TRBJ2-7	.	TGTGCCAGCAGCTTCTCAGGGTACTACGAGCAGTACTTC	CASSFSGYYEQYF
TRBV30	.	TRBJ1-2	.	TGTGCCACTAAAGACAGAAACTATGGCTACACCTTC	CATKDRNYGYTF
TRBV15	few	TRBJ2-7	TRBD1	TGTGCCACCAGCAGAGATGTCGGGACAGGGGCATACGAGCAGTACTTC	CATSRDVGTGAYEQYF
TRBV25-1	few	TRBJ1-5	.	TGTGCCAGCAGTGACTCCCAGGGATATCAGCCCCAGCATTTT	CASSDSQGYQPQHF
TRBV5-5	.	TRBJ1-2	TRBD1	TGTGCCAGCAGCTTGAGCCGGGACAGTCTAAACTATGGCTACACCTTC	CASSLSRDSLNYGYTF
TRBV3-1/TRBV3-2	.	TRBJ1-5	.	TGTGCCAGCTCACGCTATAGCAATCAGCCCCAGCATTTT	CASSRYSNQPQHF
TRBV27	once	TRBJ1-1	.	TGTGCCAGCAGCTGGGGCCCTATGAGTGACACTGAAGCTTTCTTT	CASSWGPMSDTEAFF
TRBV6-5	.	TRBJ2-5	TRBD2	TGTGCCAGCATTTGGACTAGCGGACAAGAGACCCAGTACTTC	CASIWTSGQETQYF
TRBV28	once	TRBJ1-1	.	TGTGCCAGCAGTTTTAGGGACTTTTACGACCCTGAAGCTTTCTTT	CASSFRDFYDPEAFF
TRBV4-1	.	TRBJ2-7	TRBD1	TGCGCCAGCAGCCTCGGACAGGTGCTTTCCTACGAGCAGTACTTC	CASSLGQVLSYEQYF
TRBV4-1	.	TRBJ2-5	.	TGCGCCAGCAGCCGTTCGACAGGCCAAGAGACCCAGTACTTC	CASSRSTGQETQYF
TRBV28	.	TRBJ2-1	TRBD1	TGTGCCAGCAGGGTCCGGGACAGAGCTTTAGGGGAGCAGTTCTTC	CASRVRDRALGEQFF
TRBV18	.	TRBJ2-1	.	TGTGCCAGCTCCCTAAGCATATCCAATGAGCAGTTCTTC	CASSLSISNEQFF
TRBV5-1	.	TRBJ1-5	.	TGCGCCAGCAGCTATGACAGCCCCAATCAGCCCCAGCATTTT	CASSYDSPNQPQHF
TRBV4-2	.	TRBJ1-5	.	TGTGCCAGCAGCCAAGATGAACAGCCCCAGCATTTT	CASSQDEQPQHF
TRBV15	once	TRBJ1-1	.	TGTGCCACCAGCAGGGCCACAGGGAACACTGAAGCTTTCTTT	CATSRATGNTEAFF